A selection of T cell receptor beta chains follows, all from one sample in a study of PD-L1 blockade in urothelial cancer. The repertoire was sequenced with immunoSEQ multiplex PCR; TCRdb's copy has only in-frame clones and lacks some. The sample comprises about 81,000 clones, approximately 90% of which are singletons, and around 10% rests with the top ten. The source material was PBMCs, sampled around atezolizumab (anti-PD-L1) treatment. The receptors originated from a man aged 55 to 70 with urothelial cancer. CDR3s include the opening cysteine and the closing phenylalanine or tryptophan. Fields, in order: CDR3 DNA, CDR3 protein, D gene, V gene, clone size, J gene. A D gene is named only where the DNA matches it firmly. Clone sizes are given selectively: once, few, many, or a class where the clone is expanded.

TGTGCCAGCAGCCCCCGGACTAGCGGGGGCGAGCAGTACTTC,CASSPRTSGGEQYF,TRBD2,TRBV7-2,.,TRBJ2-7
TGTGCCAGTAGGGGACAGGGTGTTCATTCACCCCTCCACTTT,CASRGQGVHSPLHF,TRBD1,TRBV19,few,TRBJ1-6
TGTGCCAGCAGCCAAGTGGCTGAACCCTCCGCCGAGCAGTACTTC,CASSQVAEPSAEQYF,.,TRBV4-2,.,TRBJ2-7
TGTGCCAGTCGTGGCGGGAGACAAAATGAGCAGTTCTTC,CASRGGRQNEQFF,TRBD2,TRBV11-2,few,TRBJ2-1
TGTGCCAGCAGACAGGAGGGACAGTTGCTCTACGAGCAGTACTTC,CASRQEGQLLYEQYF,.,TRBV4-2,.,TRBJ2-7
TGTGCCAGCAGCCCCCTGGGACAGACATTTCAGACCCAGTACTTC,CASSPLGQTFQTQYF,TRBD1,TRBV9,.,TRBJ2-5
TGTGCCAGCAGTCAAGGAGCGACAGAAGTCTATGGCTACACCTTC,CASSQGATEVYGYTF,.,TRBV14,.,TRBJ1-2
TGCGCCAGCAGCGGGGGACAGCCCCAAAACATTCAGTACTTC,CASSGGQPQNIQYF,TRBD1,TRBV5-1,.,TRBJ2-4
TGTGCCAGCAGCTTAGATGCACGAGGTTCCCTCCACTTT,CASSLDARGSLHF,.,TRBV7-2,few,TRBJ1-6
TGCGCCAGCAGCCTTCTAGCGGGCTCCTACAATGAGCAGTTCTTC,CASSLLAGSYNEQFF,TRBD2,TRBV5-1,.,TRBJ2-1
TGCGCCAGCAGCCAAGCTCGTAACAGGGACGATGGCTACACCTTC,CASSQARNRDDGYTF,.,TRBV4-3,.,TRBJ1-2
TGTGCCAGCAGCTTAGCGTTTGGTAGCGGGGGGATAGAGACCCAGTACTTC,CASSLAFGSGGIETQYF,TRBD2,TRBV7-2,once,TRBJ2-5
TGTGCCAGTAGTCCCAGGGACAACCTGTACCAAGAGACCCAGTACTTC,CASSPRDNLYQETQYF,.,TRBV19,.,TRBJ2-5
TGCGCCAGCAGCCGAGCGGGAGCCATCTACAATGAGCAGTTCTTC,CASSRAGAIYNEQFF,TRBD2,TRBV5-1,.,TRBJ2-1
TGTGCCAGCAGTTTTCCGGGCCCACGGGGGAAAACCTACGAGCAGTACTTC,CASSFPGPRGKTYEQYF,.,TRBV28,.,TRBJ2-7
TGTGCCAAGAAGAAAAGTCCAGGGAATATGAACACTGAAGCTTTCTTT,CAKKKSPGNMNTEAFF,.,TRBV12-5,.,TRBJ1-1
TGCGCCAGCAGCCAAGATCTACAGGGGTCCGGGGAGCTGTTTTTT,CASSQDLQGSGELFF,TRBD1,TRBV4-3,.,TRBJ2-2
TGCGCCAGCAGCTCCACAGGGGGCGGACAGCCCCAGCATTTT,CASSSTGGGQPQHF,TRBD1,TRBV5-1,once,TRBJ1-5
TGCGCCAGCAGCTTGGATGCAGGGTCCCACTACGAGCAGTACTTC,CASSLDAGSHYEQYF,.,TRBV5-1,.,TRBJ2-7
TGTGCCAGCAGTTACTCCCAGGGGGCAGGAAACACCATATATTTT,CASSYSQGAGNTIYF,TRBD1,TRBV6-5,.,TRBJ1-3
TGTGCCAGCAGCTTGGGGGAGGTTAGGATGGAGCAGTACTTC,CASSLGEVRMEQYF,.,TRBV5-4,.,TRBJ2-7
TGTGCCATCAGGAGGGATCTGAATCAGCCCCAGCATTTT,CAIRRDLNQPQHF,.,TRBV10-3,.,TRBJ1-5
TGTGCTTCTGAGGGTGGGAATGAAAAACTGTTTTTT,CASEGGNEKLFF,.,TRBV30,.,TRBJ1-4
TGTGCCAGCTCACCACTTCAGGGGAAACAAGAGACCCAGTACTTC,CASSPLQGKQETQYF,.,TRBV18,.,TRBJ2-5
TGTGCCAGCAGCTTAGGAGCAGGGGCCCTCCAAGAGACCCAGTACTTC,CASSLGAGALQETQYF,.,TRBV7-9,.,TRBJ2-5
TGTGCCAGCTGGACTAGCAGTTCCTACGAGCAGTACTTC,CASWTSSSYEQYF,TRBD2,TRBV2,.,TRBJ2-7
TGTGCCAGCAGTTTGGAGCCCAGCTCCTACGAGCAGTACTTC,CASSLEPSSYEQYF,.,TRBV27,once,TRBJ2-7
TGTGCCAGCAGGTTACTAGCGGGAGTCAATGAGCAGTTCTTC,CASRLLAGVNEQFF,TRBD2,TRBV28,.,TRBJ2-1
TGTGCCAGTAGTATGGTTAGAGAATTGAACACTGAAGCTTTCTTT,CASSMVRELNTEAFF,.,TRBV19,.,TRBJ1-1
TGTGCCAGCAGTGGACAGGGTAGCTCCTACGAGCAGTACTTC,CASSGQGSSYEQYF,TRBD1,TRBV6-1,.,TRBJ2-7
TGTGCCAGCAGTTCAGGGACAAGCGCCAATGAGCAGTTCTTC,CASSSGTSANEQFF,.,TRBV6-6,.,TRBJ2-1
TGTGCCAGCAGCCCCCGGAACACTGAAGCTTTCTTT,CASSPRNTEAFF,.,TRBV9,.,TRBJ1-1
TGTGCCCAGAGCCAGGGGAATCAGCCCCAGCATTTT,CAQSQGNQPQHF,.,TRBV30,.,TRBJ1-5
TGTGCCAGCAGCGTAGGCATGGGGGGGGGCGCAGGGACTGAAGCTTTCTTT,CASSVGMGGGAGTEAFF,.,TRBV9,once,TRBJ1-1
TGTGCCAGCAGCGTAGATGGACTTCTCTACGAGCAGTACTTC,CASSVDGLLYEQYF,.,TRBV9,.,TRBJ2-7